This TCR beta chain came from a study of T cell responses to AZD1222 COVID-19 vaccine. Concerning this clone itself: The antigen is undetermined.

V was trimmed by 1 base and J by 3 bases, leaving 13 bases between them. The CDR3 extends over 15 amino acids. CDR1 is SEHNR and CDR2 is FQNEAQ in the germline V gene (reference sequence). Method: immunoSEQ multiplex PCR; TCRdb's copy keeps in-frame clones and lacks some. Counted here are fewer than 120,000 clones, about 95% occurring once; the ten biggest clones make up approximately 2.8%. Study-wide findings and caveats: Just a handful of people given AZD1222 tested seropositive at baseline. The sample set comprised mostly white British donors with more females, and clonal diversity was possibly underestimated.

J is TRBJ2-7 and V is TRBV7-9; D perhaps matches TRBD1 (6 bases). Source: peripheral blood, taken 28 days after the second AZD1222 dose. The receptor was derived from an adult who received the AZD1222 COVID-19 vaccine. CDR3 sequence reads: CASSLGVQGSYEQYF. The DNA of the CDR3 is TGTGCCAGCAGCTTAGGGGTCCAGGGGAGCTACGAGCAGTACTTC.